A selection of T cell receptor beta chains follows, all from one sample in a study of shared clonotypes between healthy human individuals. Method: immunoSEQ multiplex PCR; TCRdb's copy keeps in-frame clones and lacks some. The data contain over 1.4 million clones, around 97% of them singletons. The sample comprised naive CD4+ T cells sorted from blood. These receptors all come from a man younger than 45 in good health. Both conserved end residues are part of each CDR3. D genes are given only for firm matches. For some rows the clone size is stated as once, few or many, or as a class when expanded; others skip it.

CDR3: CASSLEQNEQFF; DNA: TGTGCCAGCAGCTTAGAACAAAATGAGCAGTTCTTC; J: TRBJ2-1; V: TRBV11-2; D: .; size: .
CDR3: CASSLGTSGRAKFYEQYF; DNA: TGTGCCAGCAGCTTAGGGACTAGCGGGAGGGCCAAGTTCTACGAGCAGTACTTC; J: TRBJ2-7; V: TRBV7-2; D: TRBD2; size: .
CDR3: CASSLAGMGLYEQYF; DNA: TGTGCCAGCAGCTTAGCTGGGATGGGTCTCTACGAGCAGTACTTC; J: TRBJ2-7; V: TRBV7-6; D: .; size: .
CDR3: CASSRWTGGENTIYF; DNA: TGTGCCAGCTCGCGGTGGACAGGGGGCGAAAACACCATATATTTT; J: TRBJ1-3; V: TRBV18; D: TRBD1; size: once
CDR3: CASSPGGGGAPNQPQHF; DNA: TGTGCCAGCAGTCCCGGGGGGGGAGGTGCCCCCAATCAGCCCCAGCATTTT; J: TRBJ1-5; V: TRBV28; D: .; size: .
CDR3: CASSSSLGTGSYEQYF; DNA: TGTGCCAGCAGCTCAAGTTTAGGGACAGGCTCCTACGAGCAGTACTTC; J: TRBJ2-7; V: TRBV7-9; D: TRBD1; size: .
CDR3: CSPVLAGVYEQFF; DNA: TGCAGCCCTGTGTTGGCGGGAGTGTATGAGCAGTTCTTC; J: TRBJ2-1; V: TRBV29-1; D: TRBD2; size: .
CDR3: CASYFGGLTGELFF; DNA: TGCGCCAGCTACTTTGGCGGCTTAACCGGGGAGCTGTTTTTT; J: TRBJ2-2; V: TRBV5-1; D: .; size: .
CDR3: CASSPRTANYEQYF; DNA: TGTGCCAGCTCCCCACGGACAGCCAACTACGAGCAGTACTTC; J: TRBJ2-7; V: TRBV18; D: .; size: .
CDR3: CASRPHRSTEAFF; DNA: TGTGCCAGTCGCCCACATCGGTCCACTGAAGCTTTCTTT; J: TRBJ1-1; V: TRBV14; D: .; size: .
CDR3: CASSSEVGNQPQHF; DNA: TGTGCCAGCAGCTCCGAGGTGGGGAATCAGCCCCAGCATTTT; J: TRBJ1-5; V: TRBV7-9; D: .; size: once
CDR3: CASSLRLTAQGYGYTF; DNA: TGTGCCAGCAGCTTAAGGCTAACAGCCCAGGGGTATGGCTACACCTTC; J: TRBJ1-2; V: TRBV13; D: .; size: .
CDR3: CASRTDRGGNQPQHF; DNA: TGTGCCAGTAGGACTGACAGGGGCGGCAATCAGCCCCAGCATTTT; J: TRBJ1-5; V: TRBV19; D: TRBD1; size: .
CDR3: CASSQEDPYEQYF; DNA: TGTGCCAGCAGTCAAGAGGACCCGTACGAGCAGTACTTC; J: TRBJ2-7; V: TRBV6-5; D: .; size: once
CDR3: CASSYLSTPITDTQYF; DNA: TGTGCCAGCAGTTACTTGAGTACACCGATCACAGATACGCAGTATTTT; J: TRBJ2-3; V: TRBV6-5; D: .; size: .
CDR3: CASSSAGTGTLNYGYTF; DNA: TGTGCCAGCAGTTCCGCCGGGACAGGGACCCTTAACTATGGCTACACCTTC; J: TRBJ1-2; V: TRBV28; D: TRBD1; size: .
CDR3: CASSQNRFSSYNSPLHF; DNA: TGTGCCAGCAGTCAAAACCGTTTTAGCTCCTATAATTCACCCCTCCACTTT; J: TRBJ1-6; V: TRBV2; D: .; size: .
CDR3: CASSIDLPGAGSGANVLTF; DNA: TGTGCCAGTAGTATAGATTTACCAGGGGCCGGATCTGGGGCCAACGTCCTGACTTTC; J: TRBJ2-6; V: TRBV19; D: .; size: .
CDR3: CASSLRTSGSSEQFF; DNA: TGTGCCAGCAGCTTAAGGACTAGCGGGAGTTCGGAGCAGTTCTTC; J: TRBJ2-1; V: TRBV5-6; D: TRBD2; size: .
CDR3: CASSARDRVEAFF; DNA: TGTGCCAGCTCAGCCCGGGACAGGGTGGAAGCTTTCTTT; J: TRBJ1-1; V: TRBV18; D: TRBD1; size: .
CDR3: CASSVDGRAEFGELFF; DNA: TGTGCCAGCAGCGTAGATGGGAGGGCCGAATTTGGGGAGCTGTTTTTT; J: TRBJ2-2; V: TRBV9; D: TRBD2; size: .
CDR3: CASSPGDRANGYTF; DNA: TGTGCCAGCTCACCAGGCGACAGGGCTAATGGCTACACCTTC; J: TRBJ1-2; V: TRBV18; D: TRBD1; size: .
CDR3: CASSLNPTGENTEAFF; DNA: TGTGCCAGCAGCTTAAACCCGACAGGGGAGAACACTGAAGCTTTCTTT; J: TRBJ1-1; V: TRBV7-3; D: TRBD1; size: .
CDR3: CASKSGTYGYTF; DNA: TGTGCCAGTAAATCAGGGACCTATGGCTACACCTTC; J: TRBJ1-2; V: TRBV19; D: .; size: .
CDR3: CASKASYQPQHF; DNA: TGTGCCAGTAAGGCCAGCTATCAGCCCCAGCATTTT; J: TRBJ1-5; V: TRBV19; D: .; size: .
CDR3: CASSTGAFNEQFF; DNA: TGTGCCAGCAGTACCGGAGCCTTCAATGAGCAGTTCTTC; J: TRBJ2-1; V: TRBV2; D: .; size: .
CDR3: CASSEALRRAEAFF; DNA: TGTGCCAGCAGTGAAGCGCTTCGGAGGGCTGAAGCTTTCTTT; J: TRBJ1-1; V: TRBV2; D: .; size: once
CDR3: CASSEGYRVNEKLFF; DNA: TGTGCCAGCAGTGAAGGGTACAGGGTTAATGAAAAACTGTTTTTT; J: TRBJ1-4; V: TRBV25-1; D: .; size: .